This TCR beta chain was retrieved from a study of T cell responses to AZD1222 COVID-19 vaccine (dated by TCRdb to the early 2020s). Study-level background: A total of under 250 trial participants underwent TCR sequencing, of whom roughly 210 had received two doses of AZD1222 and some 25 had received two doses of the MenACWY control vaccine. Enrollment into the trials was organized by age into subgroups of 18-55, 56-69 and 70-plus years, and those subgroups contained approximately 160, 26 and 62 TCR-sequenced participants, respectively.

Study-level results and caveats: After two AZD1222 doses, spike-specific TCR breadth and depth were significantly higher than at day 0 and than in MenACWY recipients. Most participants were white British and females outnumbered males, and the authors suggested that clonal diversity may have been underestimated. Epitopes outside the regions mutated in the B.1.351 and B.1.1.7 variants were reportedly recognized by nearly half of the unique spike-specific TCRs. The whole spike protein was spanned by vaccine-associated CD4 TCRs, and dominant responses were seen in regions 160-218 and 743-854. Because no day 14 peak-response samples were available, repertoires were characterized only after the peak T cell response. In the small 56-69-year group, the increase in depth fell short of significance, most likely because of low power. Conclusions about previously exposed vaccinees were limited because only a handful of AZD1222 recipients were SARS-CoV-2 seropositive at baseline.

Regarding this clone: This receptor's antigen is unknown. No conserved phenylalanine or tryptophan is present at the end of the CDR3, so a read error is the likely explanation. The DNA is omitted, as the CDR3 cannot be located on it reliably, and the CDR3 follows TCRdb's listing.

The sample's time point, from its label and the paper: baseline before first vaccination. The intended sense of this specimen's treatment or condition label: meningococcal conjugate vaccine given as trial control. Vaccinee samples came from UK trials COV001 and COV002, including a single-blind randomized controlled phase 2/3 trial of AZD1222 (ChAdOx1 nCoV-19) in healthy adults. For TCRbeta chain sequencing, PBMC samples from trial participants were taken at day 0 and at day 28 after the second dose. The CDR3 regions of human TCRbeta chains were analyzed by immunosequencing. The paper's data handling went like this. TCRs in the repertoires were compared against a reference library of SARS-CoV-2-specific TCRs that had been generated with the MIRA antigen-specificity platform. Breadth was defined as the fraction of unique TCRs that were SARS-CoV-2-associated, and depth was defined as the fraction of total T cells that were SARS-CoV-2-associated. Each spike-specific TCR was assigned to its reactive spike region and to a CD4 or CD8 class using the MIRA data. Log10-transformed breadth and depth values were compared by one-way ANOVA with Sidak's multiple comparisons tests. TCRdb took this table from immuneACCESS and kept in-frame rearrangements with V and J called. Such tables lack part of the clones; where checked against another copy, unresolved V genes explain under half of the gap, and the rest is unexplained. Clone size and V and J calls were adopted from that table, with D and trimming inferred from the DNA. The sample has 130,000 to 150,000 clones on record, 75% to 90% of them singletons. 3.5% to 5% of the sample comes from the top ten.

The CDR3 has 12 amino acids, counting both end residues. As encoded in the germline V gene, CDR1 is SGHAT while CDR2 is FQNNGV. Sequenced material: peripheral blood, taken on day 0 of MenACWY control vaccination. The sequence is built from TRBV11-2 and TRBJ2-7; TRBD2, as called in the table, went unchecked against the DNA. The sequence derives from an adult in good health. The CDR3 amino acid sequence is: CASSLHPSPLAL.